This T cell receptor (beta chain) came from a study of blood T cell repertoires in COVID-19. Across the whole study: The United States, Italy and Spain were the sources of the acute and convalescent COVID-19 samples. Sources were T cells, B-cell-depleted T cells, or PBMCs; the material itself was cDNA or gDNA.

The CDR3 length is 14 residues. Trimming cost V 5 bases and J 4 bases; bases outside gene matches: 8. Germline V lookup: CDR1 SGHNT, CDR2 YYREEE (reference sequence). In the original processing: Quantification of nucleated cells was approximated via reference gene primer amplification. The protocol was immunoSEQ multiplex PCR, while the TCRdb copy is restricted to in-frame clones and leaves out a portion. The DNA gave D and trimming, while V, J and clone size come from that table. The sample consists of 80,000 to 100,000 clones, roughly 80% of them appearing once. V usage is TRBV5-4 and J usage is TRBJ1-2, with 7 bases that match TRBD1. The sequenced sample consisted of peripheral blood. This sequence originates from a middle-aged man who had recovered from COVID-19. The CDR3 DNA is TGTGCCAGCAGTTTTACCGGGACAGCCTATGGCTACACCTTC. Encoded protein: CASSFTGTAYGYTF.